This T cell receptor (beta chain) stems from a study of blood T cell repertoires in COVID-19. Overall study: Specimens from acute and convalescent COVID-19 originated in the United States, Italy and Spain.

Method: immunoSEQ multiplex PCR; TCRdb's copy keeps in-frame clones and lacks some. The sample includes about 260,000 clones, 80% to 90% of them seen just once. The length of the CDR3 is 14 residues. The V gene's germline CDR1 is MNHEY and CDR2 SMNVEV (reference sequence). The germline V and J ends were trimmed by 11 bases and 1 base, with 15 bases remaining between them. Sequenced: peripheral blood. The rearrangement joins TRBV27 to TRBJ2-1; possibly TRBD1 for D (7 bases). The sequence was collected from a woman in her 40s who had recovered from COVID-19. The CDR3 is CAGLRTGSYNEQFF. CDR3 nucleotides: TGTGCCGGACTAAGGACAGGTTCCTACAATGAGCAGTTCTTC.